Following are 27 T cell receptor beta chains from one sample sequenced in a study of cytomegalovirus exposure and HLA in healthy donors. Researchers ran the PCR with 60 Vbeta and 13 Jbeta primers. Sequenced by immunoSEQ multiplex PCR; TCRdb stores in-frame clones only, minus some. The data include 30,000 to 35,000 clones; the top ten clones carry approximately 2%. Sequenced material: PBMCs. These receptors came from a woman aged 40-49 years in good health and CMV-seropositive.

The CDR3 protein is CASSESWRNYGYTF. The CDR3 DNA reads TGTGCCAGCAGTGAATCGTGGCGGAACTATGGCTACACCTTC. The chain carries TRBV6-1 and TRBJ1-2; D is unclear. Trimming cost V 2 bases and J 2 bases, with 9 bases left between them. Per the germline V gene, CDR1 is MNHNS and CDR2 is SASEGT. This CDR3 comprises 14 residues.

The gene calls are TRBV9 and TRBJ1-6, with 7 positions matching TRBD1. The CDR3 runs 18 residues. J was trimmed by 3 bases and V by 0 bases; bases with no gene match: 9. Per the germline V gene, CDR1 is SGDLS and CDR2 is YYNGEE. The CDR3 DNA follows: TGTGCCAGCAGCGTAGAGGGTAGAGGGGGCCTCTATAATTCACCCCTCCACTTT. It yields the protein CASSVEGRGGLYNSPLHF. Full variable domain (missing parts from reference TRBV9 and TRBJ1-6): DSGVTQTPKHLITATGQRVTLRCSPRSGDLSVYWYQQSLDQGLQFLIQYYNGEERAKGNILERFSAQQFPDLHSELNLSSLELGDSALYFCASSVEGRGGLYNSPLHFGNGTRLTVT.

The V and J genes are TRBV7-8 and TRBJ2-5, with a tentative D call TRBD2 (6 bases). CDR3 length: 14 amino acids. The germline gives CDR1 SGHVS, CDR2 FQNEAQ. Trimming stripped 6 bases from V and 5 bases from J, with 16 bases between. CDR3 coding DNA: TGTGCCAGCAGGGCGGGGACCGTGGTGGAGACCCAGTACTTC. It codes for CASRAGTVVETQYF. Full variable domain (missing parts from reference TRBV7-8 and TRBJ2-5): GAGVSQSPRYKVAKRGQDVALRCDPISGHVSLFWYQQALGQGPEFLTYFQNEAQLDKSGLPSDRFFAERPEGSVSTLKIQRTQQEDSAVYLCASRAGTVVETQYFGPGTRLLVL.

The V call is TRBV19, the J call TRBJ2-3; perhaps TRBD1 as D (5 bases). Deletions cut 2 bases from V and 3 bases from J, with 6 bases between. This CDR3 is built from 13 residues. Looked up from germline, CDR1 is LNHDA and CDR2 is SQIVND (reference sequence). CDR3 in DNA: TGTGCCAGTAGTATAAGGGGTACAGATACGCAGTATTTT. Encoded protein: CASSIRGTDTQYF.

The V call is TRBV15, the J call TRBJ2-2; D is perhaps TRBD1 (5 bases). The ends were cut back, 5 bases at V and 1 base at J, with 8 bases in the middle. The CDR3 extends over 14 amino acids. CDR1 is LNHNV, CDR2 YYDKDF, per germline (reference sequence). The CDR3 bases are TGTGCCACCAGCCCTACAGGGAACACCGGGGAGCTGTTTTTT. Its protein is CATSPTGNTGELFF.

The V and J genes are TRBV7-9 and TRBJ2-7; weak D call: TRBD1 (5 bases). Germline V gives CDR1 SEHNR, CDR2 FQNEAQ (reference sequence). CDR3 length: 14 residues. V was cut by 1 base and J by 3 bases, with 10 bases left in between. CDR3 sequence (DNA): TGTGCCAGCAGCTTAGACTCGACAGTCTACGAGCAGTACTTC. Translation gives CASSLDSTVYEQYF.

The chain recombines TRBV11-3 with TRBJ2-1, with 10 positions matching TRBD2. J lost 6 bases, V lost 3 bases, and 8 bases had no gene match. The length of the CDR3 is 16 residues. The V gene's germline CDR1 is SGHNT and CDR2 YENEEA. In nucleotides, the CDR3 is TGTGCCAGCAGCTTGGGGGTAGCGGGAGGTGTCAATGAGCAGTTCTTC. It translates to CASSLGVAGGVNEQFF.

The chain is built from TRBV10-3 and TRBJ2-7; 7 bases map to TRBD1. The germline gives CDR1 ENHRY, CDR2 SYGVKD. V dropped 4 bases and J dropped 2; count of bases not matched to a gene: 5. The length of the CDR3 is 14 residues. CDR3 nucleotides: TGTGCCATCAGTGTATCAGGACAGGCCTACGAGCAGTACTTC. Translating gives CAISVSGQAYEQYF.

This sequence joins TRBV6-8 and TRBJ1-1, with 9 bases identical to TRBD1. The V gene end was trimmed by 4 bases and the J gene end by 0 bases; junction bases not matched to a gene: 3. Germline CDR1 is MNHGY and CDR2 is SAAAGT. The CDR3 spans 15 residues. The CDR3 coding sequence is TGTGCCAGCAGTTTGGGACAGGGTTTGAACACTGAAGCTTTCTTT. Translated: CASSLGQGLNTEAFF.

V gene TRBV5-4 combines with J gene TRBJ1-1; D perhaps matches TRBD1 (5 bases). Trimming took off 5 bases at V and 5 bases at J, with 16 bases between the two ends. The CDR3 totals 14 residues. Germline CDR1 is SGHNT and CDR2 is YYREEE (reference sequence). CDR3 residues: CASSSQWGGTEAFF. CDR3 nucleotide sequence: TGTGCCAGCAGTTCACAATGGGGGGGAACTGAAGCTTTCTTT. The whole variable domain, filled in from reference TRBV5-4 and TRBJ1-1, reads ETGVTQSPTHLIKTRGQQVTLRCSSQSGHNTVSWYQQALGQGPQFIFQYYREEENGRGNFPPRFSGLQFPNYSSELNVNALELDDSALYLCASSSQWGGTEAFFGQGTRLTVV.

The CDR3 loop reads CASSRGTSGETQYF. Written as DNA, the CDR3 is TGTGCCAGCAGCAGAGGGACTAGCGGAGAGACCCAGTACTTC. V is TRBV7-2 and J is TRBJ2-5, with TRBD2 identical over 11 bases. The germline V gene encodes CDR1 SGHTA and CDR2 FQGNSA. V dropped 5 bases and J dropped 4; count of bases not matched to a gene: 3. The CDR3 sequence is 14 residues long.

The rearrangement joins TRBV5-1 to TRBJ1-1; 8 bases are a match to TRBD1. V lost 0 bases and J lost 5; bases outside the gene matches: 9. The CDR3 is made up of 16 amino acids. From germline, CDR1 is SGHRS and CDR2 YFSETQ. CDR3 protein: CASSLALLDRGTEAFF. The CDR3 DNA is TGCGCCAGCAGCTTGGCCCTCCTCGACAGGGGAACTGAAGCTTTCTTT. Combining the CDR3 with reference TRBV5-1 and TRBJ1-1 gives the whole variable domain KAGVTQTPRYLIKTRGQQVTLSCSPISGHRSVSWYQQTPGQGLQFLFEYFSETQRNKGNFPGRFSGRQFSNSRSEMNVSTLELGDSALYLCASSLALLDRGTEAFFGQGTRLTVV.

Worth noting for this clone: Relative to the germline gene, one junction end is altered; a read error may explain this. The chain couples TRBV9 to TRBJ1-5; D gene unclear. The CDR3 is 13 residues long. The germline V gene encodes CDR1 SGDLS and CDR2 YYNGEE. DNA of the CDR3: TGTGCCGGCAGCCTAGACATTTATCAGCCCCAGCATTTT. Its translation: CAGSLDIYQPQHF.

The CDR3 spells CASSHGGFHEQYF. Written as DNA, the CDR3 is TGTGCCAGCAGCCACGGGGGGTTCCACGAGCAGTACTTC. V usage is TRBV7-2 and J usage is TRBJ2-7; 7 bases are shared with TRBD2. This CDR3 is 13 amino acids long. Germline-derived CDR1 and CDR2 are SGHTA and FQGNSA. V lost 5 bases, J lost 5 bases, and 6 bases stayed unmatched.

The chain combines TRBV6-5 with TRBJ2-7, with TRBD1 matching over 8 bases. Unmatched junction bases numbered 14, after V lost 10 bases and J lost 6 bases. The V gene's germline CDR1 is MNHEY and CDR2 SVGAGI. The CDR3 spans 14 residues. This CDR3 is CATRGNTGGPEQYF. In DNA, the CDR3 is TGTGCCACCCGGGGTAACACAGGGGGACCCGAGCAGTACTTC.

The rearrangement links TRBV5-1 to TRBJ1-1; D is perhaps TRBD1 (6 bases). The CDR3 has 13 residues. In germline, CDR1 is SGHRS, CDR2 YFSETQ. V lost 1 base and J 5 bases, leaving 9 bases between the germline ends. The DNA for the CDR3 is TGCGCCAGCAGCTTGTGGGGGCGGACTGAAGCTTTCTTT. Translated, it gives CASSLWGRTEAFF.

V gene TRBV5-1 combines with J gene TRBJ2-5; 7 nucleotides align to TRBD2. The CDR3 is made up of 15 amino acids. The germline CDR1 and CDR2 sequences are SGHRS and YFSETQ. The V and J ends lost 4 bases and 2 bases, in that order; junction bases with no gene match: 8. CDR3 sequence: CASSLTPGGQETQYF. The CDR3 region has the DNA TGCGCCAGCAGCCTTACCCCGGGGGGACAAGAGACCCAGTACTTC.

The chain links TRBV10-3 to TRBJ2-7; D gene uncertain. This CDR3 is built from 13 residues. Trimming took 0 bases from V and 5 from J, leaving 8 bases between them. CDR1 is ENHRY and CDR2 is SYGVKD in the germline V gene. CDR3 nucleotide sequence: TGTGCCATCAGTGAGTCGAGGCAGCACGAGCAGTACTTC. Translating gives CAISESRQHEQYF.

V is TRBV2 and J is TRBJ2-2, with D unresolved. The CDR3 loop spans 15 amino acids. V lost 4 bases, J lost 3 bases, and 12 bases lay in between. Germline V gene lookup returns CDR1 SNHLY and CDR2 FYNNEI. CDR3 sequence (DNA): TGTGCCAGCAGTGCTTCTTCATCGGACACCGGGGAGCTGTTTTTT. Translated: CASSASSSDTGELFF. The full variable domain, completed using reference TRBV2 and TRBJ2-2, is EPEVTQTPSHQVTQMGQEVILRCVPISNHLYFYWYRQILGQKVEFLVSFYNNEISEKSEIFDDQFSVERPDGSNFTLKIRSTKLEDSAMYFCASSASSSDTGELFFGEGSRLTVL.

The chain carries TRBV5-1 and TRBJ2-3; a weak D match, TRBD2 (5 bases). There are 18 residues in the CDR3. V dropped 2 bases and J dropped 1 base, with 20 bases sitting between them. Germline assignment: CDR1 SGHRS and CDR2 YFSETQ. For the CDR3, the DNA is TGCGCCAGCAGCTTTTCGGACCCCGGAGGATGGGGCACAGATACGCAGTATTTT. It is translated as CASSFSDPGGWGTDTQYF.

The chain couples TRBV2 to TRBJ1-2; 9 bases are a match to TRBD1. The CDR3 is made up of 14 amino acids. V trimming: 7 bases; J trimming: 10 bases; junction bases outside the gene matches: 13. CDR1 and CDR2 (germline): SNHLY, FYNNEI. The DNA for the CDR3 is TGTGCCAGCAAGAGAGGAGACAGGGGGACCTTCTACACCTTC. It codes for CASKRGDRGTFYTF.

This chain connects TRBV6-5 to TRBJ1-6, with TRBD1 identical over 10 bases. CDR1 is MNHEY and CDR2 is SVGAGI in the germline V gene. This CDR3 comprises 15 residues. The V and J ends lost 5 bases and 7 bases, in that order; junction bases with no gene match: 5. The CDR3 DNA sequence: TGTGCCAGCAGTCCGCGACAGGGGGCGAATTCACCCCTCCACTTT. This translates into CASSPRQGANSPLHF.

This rearrangement joins TRBV29-1 to TRBJ2-5; a weak D match, TRBD1 (5 bases). CDR1 and CDR2 (germline): SQVTM, ANQGSEA. The CDR3 sequence is 14 residues long. V was clipped by 1 base and J by 1 base, with 10 bases between them. CDR3 residues: CSVEVGRVQETQYF. DNA for the CDR3: TGCAGCGTTGAAGTCGGCAGGGTCCAAGAGACCCAGTACTTC. Full variable domain (outside the CDR3, taken from reference TRBV29-1 and TRBJ2-5): SAVISQKPSRDICQRGTSLTIQCQVDSQVTMMFWYRQQPGQSLTLIATANQGSEATYESGFVIDKFPISRPNLTFSTLTVSNMSPEDSSIYLCSVEVGRVQETQYFGPGTRLLVL.

This chain links TRBV5-4 with TRBJ2-3; 7 bases are a match to TRBD2. The germline V gene has CDR1 SGHNT and CDR2 YYREEE (reference sequence). This CDR3 is built from 15 residues. V was clipped by 3 bases and J by 0 bases; unmatched bases: 4. CDR3 bases: TGTGCCAGCAGCTGGGGGGGATCTAGCACAGATACGCAGTATTTT. It is translated as CASSWGGSSTDTQYF. The full variable domain, its missing parts supplied by reference TRBV5-4 and TRBJ2-3, is ETGVTQSPTHLIKTRGQQVTLRCSSQSGHNTVSWYQQALGQGPQFIFQYYREEENGRGNFPPRFSGLQFPNYSSELNVNALELDDSALYLCASSWGGSSTDTQYFGPGTRLTVL.

The chain is built from TRBV2 and TRBJ1-5, with D unresolved. CDR3 length equals 12 residues. Germline loops: CDR1 SNHLY, CDR2 FYNNEI. Trimming removed 2 bases from V and 8 bases from J, with 7 bases in between. As DNA, the CDR3 is TGTGCCAGCAGTGAACCAGTCAAGCCCCAGCATTTT. Translating gives CASSEPVKPQHF.

The chain couples TRBV28 to TRBJ2-1; the match to TRBD2 covers 8 bases. J was trimmed by 5 bases and V by 4 bases; bases with no gene match: 7. Germline V gene sequence: CDR1 MDHEN, CDR2 SYDVKM. This CDR3 comprises 15 residues. The CDR3 sequence: CASSSSGGHHNEQFF. The CDR3, as DNA: TGTGCCAGCAGTTCCTCGGGGGGGCATCACAATGAGCAGTTCTTC.

The rearrangement joins TRBV28 to TRBJ1-3; D is unclear. This CDR3 has 14 amino acids. The germline gives CDR1 MDHEN, CDR2 SYDVKM. Trimming removed 7 bases at V and 4 bases at J, with 14 bases between. DNA of the CDR3: TGTGCCAGCACCCCTGGAGGTGCGGGAAACACCATATATTTT. Protein: CASTPGGAGNTIYF.